This TCR beta chain was documented in a study of blood T cell repertoires in COVID-19. Cohort assignment relied on participant-reported clinical history. Germline-derived CDR1 and CDR2 are SGHTA and FQGNSA. V lost 2 bases to trimming and J lost 2 bases; unmatched junction nucleotides: 2. The CDR3 spans 14 residues. Repertoires were generated with immunoSEQ multiplex PCR, while TCRdb's copy carries only in-frame clones and drops some. The table lists 220,000 or so clones, 84% of them singletons. The TCR was taken from a middle-aged woman who had recovered from COVID-19. The sample taken for sequencing was PBMCs or T cells enriched from blood (not recorded which). This rearrangement joins TRBV7-2 to TRBJ2-7, with 8 bases lining up with TRBD2. This CDR3 reads CASSLTGGAYEQYF. The DNA of the CDR3 is TGTGCCAGCAGCTTAACGGGAGGGGCCTACGAGCAGTACTTC.